Only a few counts were recorded for the clone carrying this T cell receptor (beta chain). CDR3 length equals 15 residues. The germline V gene encodes CDR1 ENHRY and CDR2 SYGVKD. The V and J ends lost 6 bases and 1 base, in that order; junction bases with no gene match: 6. This record belongs to a study of OX40 agonist ivuxolimab in advanced cancers. Libraries were prepared by immunoSEQ multiplex PCR; TCRdb keeps only in-frame clonotypes and omits some of them. The table shows about 88,000 clones, with 85% occurring only once. This sample comprised CD4+ or CD8+ T cells sorted from blood, obtained in a trial of the OX40 agonist ivuxolimab. This receptor was obtained from an adult with an advanced solid tumor such as melanoma, head and neck, liver or kidney cancer. The V and J genes are TRBV10-3 and TRBJ2-3, with TRBD2 identical over 8 bases. CDR3 protein: CAISDSGVGTDTQYF. CDR3 sequence (DNA): TGTGCCATCAGCGATAGCGGGGTGGGCACAGATACGCAGTATTTT.